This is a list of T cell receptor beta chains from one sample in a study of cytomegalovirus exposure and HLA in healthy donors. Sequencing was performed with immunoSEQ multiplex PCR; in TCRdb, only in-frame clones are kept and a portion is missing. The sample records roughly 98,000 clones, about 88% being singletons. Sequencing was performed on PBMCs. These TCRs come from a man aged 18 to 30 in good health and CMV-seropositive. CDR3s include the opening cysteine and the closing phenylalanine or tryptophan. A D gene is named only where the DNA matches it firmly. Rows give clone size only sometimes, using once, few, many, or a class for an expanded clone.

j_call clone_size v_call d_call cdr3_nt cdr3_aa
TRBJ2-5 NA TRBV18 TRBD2 TGTGCCAGCTCACCAGGTCGGTCCACCTCGGGAGGAGCCCAGTACTTC CASSPGRSTSGGAQYF
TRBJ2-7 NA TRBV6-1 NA TGTGCCAGCAGTGATAATATTGTGGCTGTCTACGAGCAGTACTTC CASSDNIVAVYEQYF
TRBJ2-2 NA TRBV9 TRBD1 TGTGCCAGCAGCCCCCGGACAGGGGTGACCGGGGAGCTGTTTTTT CASSPRTGVTGELFF
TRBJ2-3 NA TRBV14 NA TGTGCCAGCAGCCTCAGAGAGGCCCCAGATACGCAGTATTTT CASSLREAPDTQYF
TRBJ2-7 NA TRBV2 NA TGTGCCAGCAGTACTAACTCCTACGAGCAGTACTTC CASSTNSYEQYF
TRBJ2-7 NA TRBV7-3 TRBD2 TGTGCCAGCAGCTTACGTCCGGGGGGTCCCTACGAGCAGTACTTC CASSLRPGGPYEQYF
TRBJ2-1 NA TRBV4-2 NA TGTGCCAGCAGCCAAGATTTTAGTTCCAATGAGCAGTTCTTC CASSQDFSSNEQFF
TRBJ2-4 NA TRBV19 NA TGTGCCAGTAGTATACCAGCCTTCGGCGGTATAGCCAAAAACATTCAGTACTTC CASSIPAFGGIAKNIQYF
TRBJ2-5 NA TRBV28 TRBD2 TGTGCCAGCAGTTTTACTAGCGGGGGATTTATAGAGACCCAGTACTTC CASSFTSGGFIETQYF
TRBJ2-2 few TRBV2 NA TGTGCCAGCACTACAACGACAGGCGGAGGCAGGGAGCTGTTTTTT CASTTTTGGGRELFF
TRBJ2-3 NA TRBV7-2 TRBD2 TGTGCCAGCAGCATAAGCGGGGGGGCAGGTCTGGATACGCAGTATTTT CASSISGGAGLDTQYF
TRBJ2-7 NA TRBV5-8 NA TGTGCCAGCAGCTTAAGCCCAGGGGATTACGAGCAGTACTTC CASSLSPGDYEQYF
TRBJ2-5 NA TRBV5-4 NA TGTGCCAGCAGCTGGGGGGGCCCCGGGGAGACCCAGTACTTC CASSWGGPGETQYF
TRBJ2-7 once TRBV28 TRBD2 TGTGCCAGCCTAAGGCGGGACTACCTCGAGCAGTACTTC CASLRRDYLEQYF
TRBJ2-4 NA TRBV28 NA TGTGCCAGCAGTCCCCGGGGGGCCAAAAACATTCAGTACTTC CASSPRGAKNIQYF
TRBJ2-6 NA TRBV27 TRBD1 TGTGCCAGCAGTCACGACAGGGGGTCACTCCTCTCTGGGGCCAACGTCCTGACTTTC CASSHDRGSLLSGANVLTF
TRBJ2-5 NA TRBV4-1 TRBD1 TGCGCCAGCAGCCAGACAGGGAGTGGGGAGACCCAGTACTTC CASSQTGSGETQYF
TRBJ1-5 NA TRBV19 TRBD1 TGTGCCAGTAATGGACAGGTCAATCAGCCCCAGCATTTT CASNGQVNQPQHF
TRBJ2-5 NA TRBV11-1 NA TGTGCCAGCAGCGTACGGCGGGAGACCCAGTACTTC CASSVRRETQYF
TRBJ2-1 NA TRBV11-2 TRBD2 TGTGCCAGCAGCTTAGATCGATCCGGACTAGAAAATTATAATAGTCTGTTCTTC CASSLDRSGLENYNSLFF
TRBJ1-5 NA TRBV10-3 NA TGTGCCATCAGTGAGGTGCAGGGCCGGGTTCAGCCCCAGCATTTT CAISEVQGRVQPQHF
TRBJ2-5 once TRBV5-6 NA TGTGCCAGCAGCTTCGAACGGGTAGGGGGTGGCGAGACCCAGTACTTC CASSFERVGGGETQYF
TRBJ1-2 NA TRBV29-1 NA TGCAGCGTTGAAGATCTTCAGGGCAGGGTCGGGGGCTACACCTTC CSVEDLQGRVGGYTF
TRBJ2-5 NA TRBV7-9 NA TGTGCCAGCAGGCAGGTTCCAGGGCAAGAGACCCAGTACTTC CASRQVPGQETQYF
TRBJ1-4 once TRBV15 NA TGTGCCACCAGCAGAGGCGGGCAGGCAACTAATGAAAAACTGTTTTTT CATSRGGQATNEKLFF
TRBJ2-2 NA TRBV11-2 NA TGTGCCAGCAGCCCCTCTTGGACAGCAGACACCGGGGAGCTGTTTTTT CASSPSWTADTGELFF
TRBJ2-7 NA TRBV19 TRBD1 TGTGCCAGTAGTATCCGGGGACAGGGTAGGGAGCAGTACTTC CASSIRGQGREQYF
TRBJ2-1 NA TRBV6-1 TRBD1 TGTGCCAGCACCATAGGACAGGGAAAGTTCAATGAGCAGTTCTTC CASTIGQGKFNEQFF
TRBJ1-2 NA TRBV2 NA TGTGCCAGTGCAATTGCGTCCTATGGCTACACCTTC CASAIASYGYTF
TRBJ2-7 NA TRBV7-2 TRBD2 TGTGCCAGCAGCCCAAGGATGAGGGCGGGAGGTGAAGAGCAGTACTTC CASSPRMRAGGEEQYF
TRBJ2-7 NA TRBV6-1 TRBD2 TGTGCCAGCAGTGGGAGGAGCCGGGGAGGGTACGAGCAGTACTTC CASSGRSRGGYEQYF
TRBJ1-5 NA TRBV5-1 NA TGCGCCAGCAGCTTACAGGGTTCTGGGCAGCCCCAGCATTTT CASSLQGSGQPQHF
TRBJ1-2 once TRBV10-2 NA TGCGCCAGCAGTCTTGACAGATCTTATGGCTACACCTTC CASSLDRSYGYTF
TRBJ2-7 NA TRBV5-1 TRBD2 TGCGCCAGCAGCCGGGGAGGGGACGAGCAGTACTTC CASSRGGDEQYF
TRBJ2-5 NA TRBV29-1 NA TGCAGCGTTCTAAGAGAGTACCAAGAGACCCAGTACTTC CSVLREYQETQYF
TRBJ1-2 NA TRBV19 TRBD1 TGTGCCAGTAGCATCCGGGACAGGGGGCCTGACTATGGCTACACCTTC CASSIRDRGPDYGYTF
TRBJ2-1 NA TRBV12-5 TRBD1 TGTGCTAGTGGCCGCCTTTCCGGGACAGGTGGAGATGAGCAGTTCTTC CASGRLSGTGGDEQFF
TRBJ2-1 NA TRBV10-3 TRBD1 TGTGCCATCAGTGAGGGGGACAGGGATCCCACCAATGAGCAGTTCTTC CAISEGDRDPTNEQFF
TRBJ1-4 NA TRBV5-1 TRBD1 TGCGCCAGCAGCAGGACAGGGGGCCCTACAGCAACTAATGAAAAACTGTTTTTT CASSRTGGPTATNEKLFF
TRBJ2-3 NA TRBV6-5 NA TGTGCCAGTCGGGCGGGACCCACAGATACGCAGTATTTT CASRAGPTDTQYF
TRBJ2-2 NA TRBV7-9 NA TGTGCCAGCAGCTTTCTGAGGGACGGGGAGCTGTTTTTT CASSFLRDGELFF
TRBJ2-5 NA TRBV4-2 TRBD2 TGTGCCAGCAGCCTAACCCCGACTAGCGCCGCGCAAGAGACCCAGTACTTC CASSLTPTSAAQETQYF
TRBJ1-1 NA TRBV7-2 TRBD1 TGTGCCAGCAGTAAACAGGGGGCAGCGCGTGAGACTGAAGCTTTCTTT CASSKQGAARETEAFF
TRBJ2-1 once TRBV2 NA TGTGCCAGCAGATTATACAATGAGCAGTTCTTC CASRLYNEQFF
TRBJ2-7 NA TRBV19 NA TGTGCCAGTAGTATAGCGGCGGCCGGCTCCTACGAGCAGTACTTC CASSIAAAGSYEQYF
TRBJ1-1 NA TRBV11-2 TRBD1 TGTGCCAGCAGCTTCGCAGGGGGCCAGTACACTGAAGCTTTCTTT CASSFAGGQYTEAFF
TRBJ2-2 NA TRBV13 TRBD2 TGTGCCAGCAGCAATCACCTAGCGGGGGCCCGCTCGGACACCGGGGAGCTGTTTTTT CASSNHLAGARSDTGELFF
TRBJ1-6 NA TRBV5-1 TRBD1 TGCGCCAGCAGCCACCCAATCGGACAGGGACCGAGGGAAAATTCACCCCTCCACTTT CASSHPIGQGPRENSPLHF
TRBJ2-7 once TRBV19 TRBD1 TGTGCCAGTAGCGACAGGGGGCATGGCGAGCAGTACTTC CASSDRGHGEQYF
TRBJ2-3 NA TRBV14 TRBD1 TGTGCCAGCAGCCAAGAATTGTGGACAGGGACAGATACGCAGTATTTT CASSQELWTGTDTQYF
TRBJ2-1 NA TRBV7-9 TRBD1 TGTGCCATGACCCGAGAGGACAGGGAGGTTGAGCAGTTCTTC CAMTREDREVEQFF
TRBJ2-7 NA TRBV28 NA TGTGCCAGCAGGAATACAGGGTTTGATTACGAGCAGTACTTC CASRNTGFDYEQYF
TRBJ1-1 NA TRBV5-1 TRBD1 TGCGCCAGCAGCTTGGCCGGGACAGCGAACACTGAAGCTTTCTTT CASSLAGTANTEAFF
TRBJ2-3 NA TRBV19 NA TGTGCCAGTAGTCAACTTTCAGATACGCAGTATTTT CASSQLSDTQYF
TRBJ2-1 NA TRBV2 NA TGTGCCAGCAGTTCCTCGTTCTTC CASSSSFF
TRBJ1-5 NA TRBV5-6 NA TGTGCCAGCAGCTTGGCCAGGGACAATCAGCCCCAGCATTTT CASSLARDNQPQHF
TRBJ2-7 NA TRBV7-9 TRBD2 TGTGCCAGCACCCCTTGGGTAGCGGGAGGGATATACGAGCAGTACTTC CASTPWVAGGIYEQYF